One and the same sample provided the 28 T cell receptor beta chains below, sequenced in a study of blood T cells in healthy people across ages. A J-beta primer mix and a sample-barcoded 5' primer were used in a second PCR of roughly 6 to 11 cycles. TCRdb itself ran the 5' RACE reads through MiXCR, one entry per CDR3 protein. Among around 2 million distinct CDR3 sequences listed, 35% to 50% were seen once. Sequencing was done on a sample of blood. The receptors stem from a human donor in good health.

This chain uses TRBV7-2 with TRBJ2-3, with TRBD2 as a possible D gene (5 bases). The V gene lost 6 bases and the J gene lost 4 bases, with 14 bases spanning the gap. Germline V gives CDR1 SGHTA, CDR2 FQGNSA. The CDR3 covers 14 residues. The CDR3 DNA reads as TGTGCCAGCAGTCGCGGACTTCAGTCAGATACGCAGTATTTT. Its protein product is CASSRGLQSDTQYF.

In this sample, this clonotype turned up once. The chain employs TRBV2 and TRBJ1-2; no reliable D call. The CDR3 spans 13 residues. Between the trimmed V and J ends, which lost 6 bases and 6 bases, there was a span of 14 bases. The germline V gene has CDR1 SNHLY and CDR2 FYNNEI. CDR3 protein: CASRDDSRDGYTF. The CDR3, as DNA: TGTGCCAGCAGGGATGATTCAAGGGATGGCTACACCTTC.

This clonotype has a handful of counts. The chain uses TRBV6-5 and TRBJ1-2, with 11 nucleotides matching TRBD1. The germline CDR1 and CDR2 sequences are MNHEY and SVGAGI. The CDR3 length is 16 residues. V dropped 2 bases and J dropped 7; count of bases not matched to a gene: 9. CDR3 bases: TGTGCCAGCAGTTACGCCGTATCCGGGACAGGGGGTGGCTACACCTTC. Its protein is CASSYAVSGTGGGYTF.

The chain has TRBV7-2 and TRBJ2-1; D is unresolved. V gave up 1 base and J gave up 8 bases, with 12 bases separating them. The CDR3 totals 14 residues. Germline V gene data show CDR1 as SGHTA and CDR2 as FQGNSA. The CDR3: CASSLGPASDEQFF. The CDR3 DNA follows: TGTGCCAGCAGCTTAGGGCCAGCATCGGATGAGCAGTTCTTC.

This clonotype has a count of ten or more. The chain links TRBV6-2 or TRBV6-3 to TRBJ2-1; D unclear. This CDR3 has 13 residues. Germline CDR1 is MNHEY and CDR2 is SVGEGT. The ends were cut back, 5 bases at V and 0 bases at J, with 5 bases in the middle. Here the CDR3 reads CASSESSYNEQFF. The CDR3 DNA sequence: TGTGCCAGCAGTGAGAGCTCCTACAATGAGCAGTTCTTC.

The chain employs TRBV29-1 and TRBJ2-3; no reliable D call. There are 11 residues in the CDR3. CDR1 and CDR2 from the germline V gene are SQVTM and ANQGSEA. V was pared by 4 bases and J by 6 bases, with 8 bases between. The CDR3 loop reads CSVGAGDTQYF. The CDR3 nucleotides read TGCAGCGTTGGGGCCGGGGATACGCAGTATTTT.

This rearrangement joins TRBV21-1 to TRBJ2-1; the D call TRBD1 from the table was never checked on the DNA. The DNA matches TRBJ2-7 better at its end, which makes the J call doubtful. TRBV21-1 is a known pseudogene. The CDR3 runs 14 residues. CDR3 nucleotide sequence: TGTGCCAGCAGCACTTCTACAGGGAGGCGGGAGCAGTACTTC. It yields the protein CASSTSTGRREQYF.

The chain recombines TRBV29-1 with TRBJ1-1, with unresolved D. From germline, CDR1 is SQVTM and CDR2 ANQGSEA. V gave up 5 bases and J gave up 1 base, with 14 bases separating them. The CDR3 covers 14 residues. In nucleotides, the CDR3 is TGCAGCGTTTTCGACCATTTGAGGAACACTGAAGCTTTCTTT. Its protein is CSVFDHLRNTEAFF. Full variable domain (outside the CDR3, taken from reference TRBV29-1 and TRBJ1-1): SAVISQKPSRDICQRGTSLTIQCQVDSQVTMMFWYRQQPGQSLTLIATANQGSEATYESGFVIDKFPISRPNLTFSTLTVSNMSPEDSSIYLCSVFDHLRNTEAFFGQGTRLTVV.

Turning to this clonotype: A much larger clone lies a single base off, so this may be a read error. The chain combines TRBV28 with TRBJ2-7; D is possibly TRBD1 (6 bases). Germline V gene data show CDR1 as MDHEN and CDR2 as SYDVKM. The CDR3 totals 13 residues. V lost 6 bases, J lost 4 bases, and 13 bases lay in between. As DNA, the CDR3 is TGTGCCAGCAGGGACAGCTTCAGTTACGAGCAGTACTTC. Amino acid sequence: CASRDSFSYEQYF.

The rearrangement uses TRBV27 and TRBJ1-1; D is perhaps TRBD1 (5 bases). Per germline, CDR1 MNHEY and CDR2 SMNVEV (reference sequence). V lost 3 bases and J lost 1, with 15 bases in between. The CDR3 loop spans 16 amino acids. The CDR3 is CASSFGSEGSNTEAFF. CDR3 nucleotide sequence: TGTGCCAGCAGTTTCGGATCGGAGGGGTCGAACACTGAAGCTTTCTTT.

This chain uses TRBV9 with TRBJ2-5; tentative D call: TRBD2 (5 bases). The CDR3 covers 15 residues. The germline V and J ends were trimmed by 0 bases and 7 bases, with 16 bases remaining between them. Per germline, CDR1 SGDLS and CDR2 YYNGEE. CDR3 DNA sequence: TGTGCCAGCAGCGTAGTGGGAGCTAGCCTGGGGACCCAGTACTTC. Its translation: CASSVVGASLGTQYF.

This clonotype was counted a single time. A clone one base away is much larger, so this may be a read error. The chain uses TRBV7-9 and TRBJ2-5; weak D call: TRBD1 (6 bases). With the DNA end fitting TRBJ2-7 better, the J assignment may be wrong. Germline V CDR1 and CDR2: SEHNR, FQNEAQ (reference sequence). The CDR3 has 13 amino acids. Here the CDR3 DNA reads TGTGCCAGCAGCCCAGGGGTCTCCTGCGAGCAGTACTTC. Amino acids: CASSPGVSCEQYF.

This rearrangement joins TRBV28 to TRBJ1-2; 7 nucleotides match TRBD1. This CDR3 is built from 16 residues. With 6 bases clipped from V and 2 bases from J, the junction kept 12 bases outside the gene matches. Germline CDR1 is MDHEN and CDR2 is SYDVKM. The CDR3 sequence: CASSYFSRTGNYGYTF. The DNA for the CDR3 is TGTGCCAGCAGCTATTTCTCCCGGACAGGCAACTATGGCTACACCTTC.

The chain recombines TRBV29-1 with TRBJ1-2; no definite D call. CDR1 SQVTM and CDR2 ANQGSEA come from the germline V gene. The CDR3 spans 13 residues. Trimming removed 7 bases from V and 2 bases from J, with 14 bases in between. CDR3 sequence (DNA): TGCAGCGCCTACGAAGCTAGGAACTATGGCTACACCTTC. Translated: CSAYEARNYGYTF.

This clonotype showed up just a few times. The chain recombines TRBV12-3 or TRBV12-4 with TRBJ2-1; D unclear. The CDR3 has 14 amino acids. V lost 3 bases and J 6 bases, leaving 12 bases between the germline ends. In DNA form, the CDR3 reads TGTGCCAGCAGTTTTGGACCACGAGCCAATGAGCAGTTCTTC. Its protein product is CASSFGPRANEQFF.

This clonotype was found once. The J gene is TRBJ2-1, the V gene TRBV2; D may correspond to TRBD1 or TRBD2 (6 bases each). V lost 9 bases, J lost 4 bases, and 13 bases lay in between. The germline gives CDR1 SNHLY, CDR2 FYNNEI. The CDR3 has 13 amino acids. The CDR3 sequence: CARGGQQYNEQFF. The CDR3 bases are TGTGCCAGGGGGGGACAACAATACAATGAGCAGTTCTTC. Supplemented by reference TRBV2 and TRBJ2-1, the full variable domain reads EPEVTQTPSHQVTQMGQEVILRCVPISNHLYFYWYRQILGQKVEFLVSFYNNEISEKSEIFDDQFSVERPDGSNFTLKIRSTKLEDSAMYFCARGGQQYNEQFFGPGTRLTVL.

CDR3: CASSQAVTEQPQHF. The CDR3 nucleotides are TGTGCCAGCAGCCAAGCTGTTACGGAACAGCCCCAGCATTTT. The gene calls are TRBV3-1 and TRBJ1-5; D gene unclear. The CDR3 loop spans 14 amino acids. Trimming pared 1 base from V and 7 bases from J, leaving 11 bases between. Germline V gene data show CDR1 as LGHDT and CDR2 as YNNKEL (reference sequence).

The chain combines TRBV20-1 with TRBJ2-4; tentatively, D is TRBD2 (6 bases). Germline values: CDR1 DFQATT, CDR2 SNEGSKA (reference sequence). Trimming shortened V by 5 bases and J by 13 bases, and 24 bases separated the two germline ends. This CDR3 has 14 residues. In nucleotides, the CDR3 is TGCAGTGCTTTGCCAGGGACTGGTTCGAAAGAGCAGTACTTC. It translates to CSALPGTGSKEQYF.

The V call is TRBV10-3, the J call TRBJ2-1; D possibly corresponds to TRBD2 (5 bases). The V and J ends lost 3 bases and 0 bases respectively, with 24 bases between them. The CDR3 spans 20 residues. Germline lookup yields CDR1 ENHRY and CDR2 SYGVKD. The CDR3 spells CAISESRAQTLTSSYNEQFF. DNA for the CDR3: TGTGCCATCAGTGAATCCCGGGCCCAGACCCTCACTAGCTCCTACAATGAGCAGTTCTTC.

J is TRBJ1-4 and V is TRBV4-3, with 12 bases fitting TRBD1. CDR1 is LGHNA, CDR2 YSLEER, per germline. CDR3 length: 19 amino acids. V dropped 4 bases and J dropped 0; count of bases not matched to a gene: 9. The DNA of the CDR3 is TGCGCCAGCAGCCTAGCGGGGACAGGGGGCTTTGCAACTAATGAAAAACTGTTTTTT. The encoded protein is CASSLAGTGGFATNEKLFF.

This clonotype was counted at least ten times. CDR3 protein: CSAPRGLAGPSDTQYF. The CDR3 DNA is TGCAGTGCTCCCAGGGGACTAGCGGGGCCCTCAGATACGCAGTATTTT. The chain links TRBV20-1 to TRBJ2-3, with 13 nucleotides matching TRBD2. V was clipped by 5 bases and J by 4 bases; unmatched bases: 9. CDR3 size: 16 residues. The germline V gene encodes CDR1 DFQATT and CDR2 SNEGSKA (reference sequence).

This clonotype was seen only a few times. CDR3 sequence: CATSEGSDRGSYEQYF. The DNA for the CDR3 is TGTGCCACCAGCGAGGGGAGCGACAGGGGCTCCTACGAGCAGTACTTC. The genes are TRBV15 and TRBJ2-7, with 8 positions matching TRBD1. Trimming took 5 bases from V and 0 from J; bases not matched to a gene: 9. Germline V CDR1 and CDR2: LNHNV, YYDKDF (reference sequence). The length of the CDR3 is 16 residues.

This clonotype was detected many times. The rearrangement uses TRBV6-2 or TRBV6-3 and TRBJ2-7, with D possibly being TRBD1 or TRBD2 (5 bases each). Germline CDR1 MNHEY, CDR2 SVGEGT. The CDR3 totals 14 residues. Trimming removed 8 bases from V and 4 bases from J, with 18 bases in between. The DNA for the CDR3 is TGTGCCAGCGGGAGACACACAGGAACATACGAGCAGTACTTC. This sequence encodes CASGRHTGTYEQYF.

The gene calls are TRBV4-1 and TRBJ1-1, with 9 bases that match TRBD1. Trimming removed 4 bases from V and 11 bases from J; junction bases left unmatched: 14. CDR3 length: 15 amino acids. Germline-derived CDR1 and CDR2 are MGHRA and YSYEKL. The chain's CDR3 is CASSRPGQGLFKAFF. The CDR3 DNA reads as TGCGCCAGCAGCCGACCGGGACAGGGTCTCTTTAAGGCTTTCTTT.

V usage is TRBV4-1 and J usage is TRBJ1-2; D call uncertain. Germline V gene sequence: CDR1 MGHRA, CDR2 YSYEKL. V was pared by 8 bases and J by 4 bases, with 11 bases between. CDR3 length: 12 amino acids. CDR3 protein: CASLEVGYGYTF. The CDR3 DNA reads TGCGCCAGCTTGGAGGTGGGCTATGGCTACACCTTC.

The chain uses TRBV2 and TRBJ1-2, with D possibly matching TRBD1 (6 bases). The V end was cut by 8 bases, the J end by 4 bases, with 17 bases between. CDR1 and CDR2 from the germline V gene are SNHLY and FYNNEI. This CDR3 is 14 amino acids long. In DNA, the CDR3 is TGTGCCAGCGGCGGGATCCCGGGGGCCTATGGCTACACCTTC. Residues: CASGGIPGAYGYTF.

The rearrangement uses TRBV29-1 and TRBJ2-1; 9 bases match TRBD1. This CDR3 is built from 17 residues. Trimming at V came to 3 bases and at J to 1 base, leaving 10 bases not matched to a gene. CDR1 and CDR2 from the germline V gene are SQVTM and ANQGSEA. In DNA, the CDR3 is TGCAGCGTTGAGATACCGGGACAGGGAGGATCCTACAATGAGCAGTTCTTC. Translated, it gives CSVEIPGQGGSYNEQFF.

The sample holds one count of this clonotype. The V call is TRBV20-1, the J call TRBJ2-4; D unclear. The ends were cut back, 7 bases at V and 3 bases at J, with 7 bases in the middle. The CDR3 extends over 11 amino acids. CDR1 DFQATT and CDR2 SNEGSKA come from the germline V gene (reference sequence). Written as DNA, the CDR3 is TGCAGTGTTCTAGTCAAAAACATTCAGTACTTC. It specifies CSVLVKNIQYF.